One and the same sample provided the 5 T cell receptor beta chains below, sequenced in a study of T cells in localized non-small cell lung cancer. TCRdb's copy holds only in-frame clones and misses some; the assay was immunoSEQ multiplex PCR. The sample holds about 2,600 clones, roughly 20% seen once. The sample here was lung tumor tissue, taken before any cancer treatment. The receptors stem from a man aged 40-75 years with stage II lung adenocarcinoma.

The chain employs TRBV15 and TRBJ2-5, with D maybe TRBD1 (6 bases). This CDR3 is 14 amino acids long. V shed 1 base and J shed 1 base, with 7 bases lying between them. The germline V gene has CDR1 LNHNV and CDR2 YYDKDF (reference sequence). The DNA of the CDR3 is TGTGCCACCAGCAGAGGGGACATCCAAGAGACCCAGTACTTC. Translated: CATSRGDIQETQYF.

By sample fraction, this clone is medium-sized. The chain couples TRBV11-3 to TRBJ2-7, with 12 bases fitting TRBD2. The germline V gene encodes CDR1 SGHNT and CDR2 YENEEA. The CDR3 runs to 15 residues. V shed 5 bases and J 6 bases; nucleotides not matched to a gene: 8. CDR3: CASSPRLAGAPEQYF. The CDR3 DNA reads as TGTGCCAGCAGCCCGAGACTAGCGGGAGCTCCCGAGCAGTACTTC.

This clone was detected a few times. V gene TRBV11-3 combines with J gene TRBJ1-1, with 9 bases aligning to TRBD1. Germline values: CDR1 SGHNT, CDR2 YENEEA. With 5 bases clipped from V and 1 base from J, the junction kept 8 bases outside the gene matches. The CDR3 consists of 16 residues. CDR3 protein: CASSTPDRGWNTEAFF. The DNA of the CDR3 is TGTGCCAGCAGCACTCCCGACAGGGGGTGGAACACTGAAGCTTTCTTT.

The CDR3 nucleotides read TGTGCCAGCAGCTTATATGGGAGGAACACCGGGGAGCTGTTTTTT. This encodes CASSLYGRNTGELFF. The chain joins TRBV11-3 to TRBJ2-2; tentative D call: TRBD2 (5 bases). Looked up from germline, CDR1 is SGHNT and CDR2 is YENEEA. The germline V and J ends were trimmed by 2 bases and 1 base, with 8 bases remaining between them. There are 15 residues in the CDR3.

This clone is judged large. CDR3 amino acids: CASSDQSLMNTEAFF. CDR3 nucleotides: TGTGCCAGCAGCGACCAGAGTCTTATGAACACTGAAGCTTTCTTT. The rearrangement joins TRBV11-3 to TRBJ1-1; D call uncertain. CDR3 length: 15 residues. Per the germline V gene, CDR1 is SGHNT and CDR2 is YENEEA. V was pared by 5 bases and J by 0 bases, with 13 bases between.